These 17 T cell receptor beta chains share one sample of origin, sequenced in a study of siplizumab effects on memory and regulatory T cells. Profiling relied on immunoSEQ multiplex PCR, and the TCRdb table lists in-frame clones only, not all of them. The sample lists roughly 120,000 clones, roughly nine tenths occurring once. Source material: Tregs sorted from blood. The origin of the receptors is a human donor in good health.

For the CDR3, the DNA is TGTGCCAGCAGCTTGGTGGACGGGTACACCTTC. It is translated as CASSLVDGYTF. The chain recombines TRBV5-6 with TRBJ1-2; D gene uncertain. V was clipped by 0 bases and J by 11 bases, with 8 bases between them. This CDR3 contains 11 residues. From germline, CDR1 is SGHDT and CDR2 YYEEEE.

The rearrangement uses TRBV11-2 and TRBJ2-7; D unresolved. Looked up from germline, CDR1 is SGHAT and CDR2 is FQNNGV. V gave up 2 bases and J gave up 3 bases, with 11 bases separating them. The CDR3 runs to 14 residues. CDR3 bases: TGTGCCAGCAGCTTAAGCAGATCGGGCTACGAGCAGTACTTC. Its protein is CASSLSRSGYEQYF.

The chain is built from TRBV7-2 and TRBJ2-1; 10 bases are a match to TRBD1. J was trimmed by 8 bases and V by 7 bases; bases with no gene match: 11. The CDR3 covers 15 residues. Germline loops: CDR1 SGHTA, CDR2 FQGNSA. CDR3 bases: TGTGCCAGCACCCCCGGGACAGGGGTTTTGTATGAGCAGTTCTTC. Translated, it gives CASTPGTGVLYEQFF.

The V call is TRBV14, the J call TRBJ2-5, with 10 bases lining up with TRBD2. Germline trimming cut 1 base from V and 5 bases from J; bases unmatched to any gene: 4. Germline CDR1 SGHDN, CDR2 FVKESK. The CDR3 has 15 residues. CDR3 loop: CASSQALAGSETQYF. CDR3 DNA: TGTGCCAGCAGCCAAGCACTAGCGGGGTCGGAGACCCAGTACTTC. The full variable domain, in which reference TRBV14 and TRBJ2-5 provide the parts outside the CDR3, is EAGVTQFPSHSVIEKGQTVTLRCDPISGHDNLYWYRRVMGKEIKFLLHFVKESKQDESGMPNNRFLAERTGGTYSTLKVQPAELEDSGVYFCASSQALAGSETQYFGPGTRLLVL.

The J gene is TRBJ2-2, the V gene TRBV18; the D gene is possibly TRBD2 (6 bases). The germline V gene encodes CDR1 KGHSH and CDR2 LQKENI. The ends were cut back, 4 bases at V and 3 bases at J, with 9 bases in the middle. CDR3 size: 14 residues. DNA for the CDR3: TGTGCCAGCTCACGTAGGGACTACACCGGGGAGCTGTTTTTT. Translated, it gives CASSRRDYTGELFF.

The V gene is TRBV6-4, the J gene TRBJ2-1; maybe TRBD2 (5 bases). The CDR3 sequence is 15 residues long. The germline CDR1 and CDR2 sequences are MRHNA and SNTAGT. The V end lost 6 bases, the J end lost 8 bases, and 20 bases lay between the germline ends. CDR3 residues: CASRGSALGNDEQFF. CDR3 DNA sequence: TGTGCCAGCAGGGGTAGCGCGTTAGGGAATGATGAGCAGTTCTTC.

This chain joins TRBV5-6 and TRBJ2-7; 7 bases align to TRBD1. Germline-derived CDR1 and CDR2 are SGHDT and YYEEEE. The CDR3 has 14 amino acids. The J segment lost 4 bases and the V segment lost 4 bases, leaving 8 bases of the junction unmatched. The CDR3 coding sequence is TGTGCCAGCAGCCCTCGACAGGGTTTTTACGAGCAGTACTTC. Amino acids: CASSPRQGFYEQYF.

The gene calls are TRBV2 and TRBJ1-5, with unresolved D. Germline lookup yields CDR1 SNHLY and CDR2 FYNNEI. V lost 3 bases and J lost 2, with 5 bases in between. The CDR3 consists of 13 residues. CDR3 nucleotide sequence: TGTGCCAGCAGTGATTCAGGCAATCAGCCCCAGCATTTT. Translating gives CASSDSGNQPQHF. The full variable domain, with the rest looked up from reference TRBV2 and TRBJ1-5, is EPEVTQTPSHQVTQMGQEVILRCVPISNHLYFYWYRQILGQKVEFLVSFYNNEISEKSEIFDDQFSVERPDGSNFTLKIRSTKLEDSAMYFCASSDSGNQPQHFGDGTRLSIL.

CDR3 sequence reads: CASSLFPGGSSYDTQYF. CDR3 DNA sequence: TGTGCCAGCAGTTTATTTCCCGGCGGGAGCAGTTACGATACGCAGTATTTT. The rearrangement uses TRBV28 and TRBJ2-3, with 7 positions matching TRBD2. The CDR3 has 17 amino acids. V lost 1 base and J lost 6; bases outside the gene matches: 13. The germline V gene has CDR1 MDHEN and CDR2 SYDVKM.

This chain connects TRBV15 to TRBJ2-6, with D tentatively TRBD2 (7 bases). Trimming cost V 3 bases and J 3 bases, with 18 bases left between them. Germline V gene lookup returns CDR1 LNHNV and CDR2 YYDKDF (reference sequence). The CDR3 consists of 18 residues. The CDR3, as DNA: TGTGCCACCAGCAGGGGAGGAACGGGGGGCTATGGGGCCAACGTCCTGACTTTC. Residues: CATSRGGTGGYGANVLTF. Full variable domain (missing parts from reference TRBV15 and TRBJ2-6): DAMVIQNPRYQVTQFGKPVTLSCSQTLNHNVMYWYQQKSSQAPKLLFHYYDKDFNNEADTPDNFQSRRPNTSFCFLDIRSPGLGDTAMYLCATSRGGTGGYGANVLTFGAGSRLTVL.

This clone is a singleton in its sample. The chain links TRBV5-5 to TRBJ1-2; D ambiguous. In germline, CDR1 is SGHKS, CDR2 YYEKEE (reference sequence). This CDR3 contains 14 residues. Trimming cost V 4 bases and J 2 bases, with 12 bases left between them. CDR3 sequence: CASSAGRQNYGYTF. The CDR3 coding sequence is TGTGCCAGCAGCGCGGGGAGGCAGAACTATGGCTACACCTTC.

V gene TRBV7-9 combines with J gene TRBJ2-1; 7 nucleotides match TRBD1. The CDR3 length is 14 residues. From germline, CDR1 is SEHNR and CDR2 FQNEAQ (reference sequence). V shed 2 bases and J 3 bases; nucleotides not matched to a gene: 1. CDR3 sequence: CASSLRQGYNEQFF. DNA for the CDR3: TGTGCCAGCAGCTTAAGACAGGGCTACAATGAGCAGTTCTTC.

The genes are TRBV11-1 and TRBJ2-5; weak D call: TRBD1 (5 bases). Trimming removed 5 bases at V and 2 bases at J, with 15 bases between. Germline lookup yields CDR1 SGHAT and CDR2 FQDESV (reference sequence). This CDR3 is built from 15 residues. The CDR3 DNA reads as TGTGCCAGCAGCCCGACGGGCAGGGAACAAGAGACCCAGTACTTC. Amino acids: CASSPTGREQETQYF.

This chain links TRBV10-3 with TRBJ2-1, with D possibly being TRBD1 (5 bases). CDR1 and CDR2 (germline): ENHRY, SYGVKD. This CDR3 is built from 12 residues. V lost 5 bases, J lost 5 bases, and 7 bases lay in between. CDR3 residues: CAISKDNNEQFF. CDR3 DNA: TGTGCCATCAGTAAGGACAACAATGAGCAGTTCTTC.

The rearrangement joins TRBV7-6 to TRBJ2-5; D gene ambiguous. Deletions cut 2 bases from V and 1 base from J, with 11 bases between. There are 15 residues in the CDR3. Germline loops: CDR1 SGHVS, CDR2 FNYEAQ. Here the CDR3 reads CASSLLAQFQETQYF. The CDR3 DNA is TGTGCCAGCAGCTTACTCGCCCAGTTCCAAGAGACCCAGTACTTC.

The chain is built from TRBV5-4 and TRBJ1-4; D not resolved. The germline V gene has CDR1 SGHNT and CDR2 YYREEE (reference sequence). The V gene lost 7 bases and the J gene lost 10 bases, with 17 bases spanning the gap. The CDR3 sequence is 13 residues long. The chain's CDR3 is CASSSPGRGKLFF. Here the CDR3 DNA reads TGTGCCAGCTCTTCCCCCGGTCGGGGAAAACTGTTTTTT.

The chain recombines TRBV7-9 with TRBJ1-3; the D is unclear. V was trimmed by 3 bases and J by 4 bases, leaving 7 bases between them. The CDR3 extends over 13 amino acids. Germline V gives CDR1 SEHNR, CDR2 FQNEAQ (reference sequence). The CDR3 spells CASSFLFGNTIYF. The DNA for the CDR3 is TGTGCCAGCAGCTTCCTTTTCGGAAACACCATATATTTT.